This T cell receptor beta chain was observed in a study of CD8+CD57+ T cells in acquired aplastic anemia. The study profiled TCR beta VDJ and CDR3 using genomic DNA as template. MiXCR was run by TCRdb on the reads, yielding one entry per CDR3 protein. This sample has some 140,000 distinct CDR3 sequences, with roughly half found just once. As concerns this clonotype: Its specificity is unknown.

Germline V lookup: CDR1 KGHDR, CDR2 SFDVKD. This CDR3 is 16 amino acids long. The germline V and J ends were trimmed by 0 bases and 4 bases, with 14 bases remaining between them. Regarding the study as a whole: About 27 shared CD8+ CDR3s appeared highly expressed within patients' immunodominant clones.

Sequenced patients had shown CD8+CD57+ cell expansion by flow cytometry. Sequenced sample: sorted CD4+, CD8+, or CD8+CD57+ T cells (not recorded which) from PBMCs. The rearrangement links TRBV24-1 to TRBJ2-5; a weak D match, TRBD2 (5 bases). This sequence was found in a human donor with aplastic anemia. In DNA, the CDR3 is TGTGCCACCAGTGATTTGAAGGACTCCCCAGGAGAGACCCAGTACTTC. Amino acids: CATSDLKDSPGETQYF.